What follows are 14 T cell receptor beta chains derived from one specimen sequenced in a study of cytomegalovirus exposure and HLA in healthy donors. PCR involved 60 Vbeta and 13 Jbeta primers. Profiling relied on immunoSEQ multiplex PCR, and the TCRdb table lists in-frame clones only, not all of them. The sample carries about 150,000 clones, just under 80% recorded once. The sequenced material came from PBMCs. The receptors here all came from a man aged 25 to 40 in good health.

The J gene is TRBJ2-7, the V gene TRBV11-3; TRBD2 matches 11 bases. The trim removed 5 bases at V and 2 bases at J, leaving 5 bases unmatched. CDR1 and CDR2 from the germline V gene are SGHNT and YENEEA. CDR3 size: 15 residues. The chain's CDR3 is CASSEVAGGPYEQYF. CDR3 coding DNA: TGTGCCAGCAGCGAAGTAGCGGGAGGGCCCTACGAGCAGTACTTC.

The chain is built from TRBV5-6 and TRBJ1-5; D remains unclear. This CDR3 is built from 14 residues. Trimming left V 0 bases short and J 7 bases short, with 11 bases between. The V gene's germline CDR1 is SGHDT and CDR2 YYEEEE. For the CDR3, the DNA is TGTGCCAGCAGCTTGGCTGCGGGAGCACAGCCCCAGCATTTT. Encoded protein: CASSLAAGAQPQHF.

The CDR3, as DNA: TGTGCCAGCAGCCCGGACCCAGCGGGAGGCTACGAGCAGTACTTC. This encodes CASSPDPAGGYEQYF. The chain carries TRBV9 and TRBJ2-7; 9 nucleotides line up with TRBD2. Germline loops: CDR1 SGDLS, CDR2 YYNGEE. After removal of 4 bases from V and 3 bases from J, the junction contained 8 bases not matched to a gene. The CDR3 length is 15 residues.

This clone was recorded only once. Different DNA sequences within this sample yield the same CDR3. The chain couples TRBV2 to TRBJ2-7; maybe TRBD1 (5 bases). Germline values: CDR1 SNHLY, CDR2 FYNNEI. Trimming removed 5 bases at V and 4 bases at J, with 18 bases between. The CDR3 is made up of 15 amino acids. CDR3: CASSSQASPDYEQYF. In nucleotides, the CDR3 is TGTGCCAGCAGTTCACAGGCTTCTCCCGATTACGAGCAGTACTTC.

As regards this clone: One junction end does not reproduce the germline sequence, and a read error may be involved. The chain recombines TRBV11-3 with TRBJ2-1, with unresolved D. Germline values: CDR1 SGHNT, CDR2 YENEEA. The CDR3 has 14 amino acids. CDR3 loop: CASSLSHSYNEQFF. In nucleotides, the CDR3 is TGTGCTAGCAGCTTATCCCACTCCTACAATGAGCAGTTCTTC.

The chain has TRBV28 and TRBJ1-2, with a weak D call TRBD1 (6 bases). With 8 bases removed from V and 2 bases from J, the gap between germline ends came to 6 bases. The CDR3 runs to 11 residues. Per the germline V gene, CDR1 is MDHEN and CDR2 is SYDVKM. This CDR3 is CASGTNYGYTF. The CDR3 bases are TGTGCCAGCGGGACAAACTATGGCTACACCTTC.

The chain carries TRBV5-4 and TRBJ2-1; D perhaps matches TRBD1 (6 bases). The germline gives CDR1 SGHNT, CDR2 YYREEE (reference sequence). V lost 0 bases, J lost 11 bases, and 18 bases lay in between. CDR3 length: 15 residues. The chain's CDR3 is CASSLGGPGASKQFF. Here the CDR3 DNA reads TGTGCCAGCAGCTTGGGGGGGCCAGGAGCCTCCAAGCAGTTCTTC.

This clone appeared a single time. The chain is built from TRBV5-8 and TRBJ2-5; perhaps TRBD2 as D (7 bases). CDR1 is SGHTS, CDR2 YDEGEE, per germline. This CDR3 has 14 residues. With 3 bases removed from V and 5 bases from J, the gap between germline ends came to 14 bases. This chain's CDR3 is CASSWGGLGETQYF. The CDR3 bases are TGTGCCAGCAGCTGGGGGGGCTTGGGGGAGACCCAGTACTTC.

The rearrangement uses TRBV18 and TRBJ2-3; D is possibly TRBD2 (6 bases). Germline V CDR1 and CDR2: KGHSH, LQKENI. Trimming left V 3 bases short and J 8 bases short, with 12 bases between. The CDR3 totals 13 residues. The CDR3 bases are TGTGCCAGCTCACCTACCGGGACTTCTACGCAGTATTTT. Residues: CASSPTGTSTQYF.

The V call is TRBV2, the J call TRBJ1-2, with D possibly matching TRBD1 (6 bases). Trimming removed 7 bases from V and 4 bases from J, with 10 bases in between. The CDR3 runs 12 residues. Germline V gene data show CDR1 as SNHLY and CDR2 as FYNNEI. The CDR3 nucleotides read TGTGCCAGCATCGGACAGACCTATGGCTACACCTTC. Translation gives CASIGQTYGYTF.

The CDR3 reads CASSTGEDTEAFF. The CDR3, as DNA: TGTGCCAGCTCTACCGGGGAGGACACTGAAGCTTTCTTT. This chain connects TRBV18 to TRBJ1-1; D remains unclear. The CDR3 has 13 residues. Per the germline V gene, CDR1 is KGHSH and CDR2 is LQKENI. V was trimmed by 6 bases and J by 3 bases, leaving 11 bases between them.

The CDR3 region has the DNA TGTGCCAGCAGCCTCGTCTCCGGGGAGCTGTTTTTT. This codes for CASSLVSGELFF. The chain links TRBV7-3 to TRBJ2-2; D remains ambiguous. CDR1 and CDR2 (germline): SGHTA, FQGTGA. The CDR3 has 12 residues. The germline V and J ends were trimmed by 5 bases and 6 bases, with 7 bases remaining between them.

This clone was observed once. The chain joins TRBV7-3 to TRBJ2-1, with 7 bases lining up with TRBD2. With V trimmed by 2 bases and J by 0 bases, 10 bases remained unmatched. The germline V gene has CDR1 SGHTA and CDR2 FQGTGA. CDR3 length: 18 amino acids. In DNA form, the CDR3 reads TGTGCCAGCAGCTTATCGGCTAGCGGAACCGCCTCCTACAATGAGCAGTTCTTC. It translates to CASSLSASGTASYNEQFF.

Details on this clone: A read error may account for a junction end that differs from germline. The chain carries TRBV11-3 and TRBJ2-5, with D tentatively TRBD2 (7 bases). This CDR3 is built from 15 residues. Per germline, CDR1 SGHNT and CDR2 YENEEA. The CDR3: CASSPTGGQQGTQYF. In DNA, the CDR3 is TGTGCCAGCAGCCCCACCGGGGGGCAGCAAGGGACCCAGTACTTC.